The 2 T cell receptor beta chains below come from one sample, sequenced in a study of tumor and adjacent non-tumor tissue in lung cancer. The template was RNA from unsorted bulk tissue. The library came from three nested PCR rounds adapted from ARM-PCR protocols. One entry per CDR3 protein results from TCRdb running MiXCR on the multiplex PCR reads. The table shows over 100,000 distinct CDR3 sequences, with approximately 71% occurring only once. Sequenced material: lung tumor tissue. These TCRs come from a woman aged 55-69 years with non-small cell lung cancer.

This chain connects TRBV7-8 to TRBJ2-2; the D is unclear. Trimming removed 3 bases from V and 7 bases from J, with 3 bases in between. The CDR3 totals 11 residues. The germline gives CDR1 SGHVS, CDR2 FQNEAQ. CDR3 in DNA: TGTGCCAGCAGCTTTATCGGGGAGCTGTTTTTT. Protein sequence: CASSFIGELFF.

With regard to this clonotype: A much larger clone differs by one base, so this may be a read error. The chain joins TRBV29-1 to TRBJ1-2, with D possibly TRBD1 on 5 matching bases. This CDR3 has 11 residues. Per the germline V gene, CDR1 is SQVTM and CDR2 is ANQGSEA. Trimming left V 8 bases short and J 7 bases short, with 14 bases between. Here the CDR3 DNA reads TGCAGCATTCCAAGTAGGGGTGGCTACACCTTC. It is translated as CSIPSRGGYTF.